These 32 T cell receptor beta chains originate from one sample sequenced in a study of identical twins. TCRdb processed the 5' RACE reads anew with MiXCR; each CDR3 protein has one entry. The sample includes about 890,000 distinct CDR3 sequences, 12% of them seen just once. The data were also submitted as part of a second study, on yellow fever vaccine responses in identical twins.

Sequences were obtained from PBMCs. Receptors were obtained from a woman under 30 in good health.

This clonotype was seen a handful of times. The chain carries TRBV2 and TRBJ2-1; a weak D match, TRBD1 (6 bases). With 5 bases removed from V and 12 bases from J, the gap between germline ends came to 11 bases. Germline assignment: CDR1 SNHLY and CDR2 FYNNEI. The CDR3 is made up of 11 amino acids. The CDR3 spells CASSYDRWQFF. In DNA form, the CDR3 reads TGTGCCAGCAGTTACGACAGGTGGCAGTTCTTC.

Many counts were recorded for this clonotype. The V and J genes are TRBV7-8 and TRBJ2-6; no reliable D call. V was clipped by 3 bases and J by 0 bases, with 6 bases between them. The germline V gene has CDR1 SGHVS and CDR2 FQNEAQ. The CDR3 consists of 15 residues. In DNA, the CDR3 is TGTGCCAGCAGCTTGTACATCTCTGGGGCCAACGTCCTGACTTTC. It yields the protein CASSLYISGANVLTF.

This chain joins TRBV11-2 and TRBJ2-1, with TRBD2 identical over 12 bases. CDR1 and CDR2 (germline): SGHAT, FQNNGV. V lost 6 bases to trimming and J lost 6 bases; unmatched junction nucleotides: 6. There are 15 residues in the CDR3. CDR3 nucleotides: TGTGCCAGCAGGCAAACTAGCGGGGGGCCCAATGAGCAGTTCTTC. Its translation is CASRQTSGGPNEQFF.

This chain uses TRBV12-3 or TRBV12-4 with TRBJ1-4, with D tentatively TRBD1 (5 bases). The V gene lost 6 bases and the J gene lost 7 bases, with 24 bases spanning the gap. The CDR3 is 17 amino acids. The CDR3 reads CASSPTWRGALGEKLFF. The CDR3 coding sequence is TGTGCCAGCAGCCCTACCTGGAGGGGCGCTCTAGGTGAAAAACTGTTTTTT.

The rearrangement links TRBV11-3 to TRBJ2-1, with D perhaps TRBD1 (6 bases). Trimming removed 5 bases from V and 13 bases from J, with 12 bases in between. The CDR3 is 11 residues long. Per germline, CDR1 SGHNT and CDR2 YENEEA. The CDR3 reads CASSMDSRQFF. The CDR3, as DNA: TGTGCCAGCAGCATGGACAGTAGACAGTTCTTC.

This clonotype was counted a single time. The CDR3 loop is CSARDPRGGGTYNEQFF. Here the CDR3 DNA reads TGCAGTGCTAGAGATCCCCGAGGCGGGGGAACCTACAATGAGCAGTTCTTC. V is TRBV20-1 and J is TRBJ2-1; 7 bases line up with TRBD2. CDR3 length equals 17 residues. Trimming cost V 0 bases and J 2 bases; bases outside gene matches: 10. Germline CDR1 is DFQATT and CDR2 is SNEGSKA (reference sequence).

V and J are TRBV15 and TRBJ2-5; the D gene could be TRBD1 or TRBD2 (5 bases each). The CDR3 runs to 18 residues. CDR1 is LNHNV, CDR2 YYDKDF, per germline (reference sequence). V dropped 1 base and J dropped 4 bases, with 22 bases sitting between them. As DNA, the CDR3 is TGTGCCACCAGCAGAGGAGACCAGAGCGGAGGTGGGGGAGAGACCCAGTACTTC. Encoded protein: CATSRGDQSGGGGETQYF.

This clonotype was picked up a small number of times. The chain combines TRBV20-1 with TRBJ2-5; unclear D gene. Germline assignment: CDR1 DFQATT and CDR2 SNEGSKA (reference sequence). V lost 3 bases, J lost 2 bases, and 16 bases lay in between. The CDR3 is 15 amino acids. CDR3 DNA: TGCAGTGCTAGCGAGGAAAATCCGTTTCAAGAGACCCAGTACTTC. Amino acid sequence: CSASEENPFQETQYF.

This clonotype has just a few counts. The chain recombines TRBV12-3 or TRBV12-4 with TRBJ2-2, with TRBD1 matching 9 bases. V shed 5 bases and J 4 bases; nucleotides not matched to a gene: 8. There are 16 residues in the CDR3. The CDR3 here is CASSPLTGGVTGELFF. The CDR3 region has the DNA TGTGCCAGCAGTCCTTTGACAGGGGGGGTCACCGGGGAGCTGTTTTTT.

As to this clonotype: This may arise from a read error, as a much more abundant clone is one base away. The chain combines TRBV5-6 with TRBJ2-1; 10 bases match TRBD2. The trim removed 3 bases at V and 3 bases at J, leaving 9 bases unmatched. Germline loops: CDR1 SGHDT, CDR2 YYEEEE. The CDR3 totals 17 residues. CDR3 region: CASSSALGLADYNEQFF. The DNA for the CDR3 is TGTGCCAGCAGCTCGGCGCTTGGACTAGCGGACTACAATGAGCAGTTCTTC. The complete variable domain, with remaining parts taken from reference TRBV5-6 and TRBJ2-1, reads DAGVTQSPTHLIKTRGQQVTLRCSPKSGHDTVSWYQQALGQGPQFIFQYYEEEERQRGNFPDRFSGHQFPNYSSELNVNALLLGDSALYLCASSSALGLADYNEQFFGPGTRLTVL.

This clonotype was seen only a few times. The chain links TRBV2 to TRBJ2-4, with 12 bases aligning to TRBD2. CDR3 length equals 17 residues. Germline V gene data show CDR1 as SNHLY and CDR2 as FYNNEI. With V trimmed by 6 bases and J by 3 bases, 9 bases remained unmatched. CDR3 nucleotides: TGTGCCAGCAGCGAACCGGGACTAGCGGGTAGCAAAAACATTCAGTACTTC. Its translation: CASSEPGLAGSKNIQYF.

Ten or more counts support this clonotype. This sequence joins TRBV5-1 and TRBJ1-2; D may be TRBD1 (6 bases). CDR3 size: 12 residues. Germline CDR1 SGHRS, CDR2 YFSETQ. Trimming shortened V by 0 bases and J by 6 bases, and 6 bases separated the two germline ends. The CDR3 coding sequence is TGCGCCAGCAGCTTGGAGGGGGATGGCTACACCTTC. Amino acid sequence: CASSLEGDGYTF.

This clonotype has only a few counts. The chain combines TRBV7-9 with TRBJ2-2, with D unclear. V lost 5 bases to trimming and J lost 2 bases, with 12 bases between them. This CDR3 contains 15 residues. From germline, CDR1 is SEHNR and CDR2 FQNEAQ (reference sequence). The CDR3 bases are TGTGCCAGCAGCCCCAAGGCTTCTAACACCGGGGAGCTGTTTTTT. This translates into CASSPKASNTGELFF.

The chain couples TRBV14 to TRBJ2-1; D is unclear. The CDR3 runs 13 residues. Germline lookup yields CDR1 SGHDN and CDR2 FVKESK. V lost 4 bases and J 4 bases, leaving 8 bases between the germline ends. CDR3 in DNA: TGTGCCAGCAGCCGAAACCGGTACAATGAGCAGTTCTTC. This translates into CASSRNRYNEQFF. Variable domain in full (rest from reference TRBV14 and TRBJ2-1): EAGVTQFPSHSVIEKGQTVTLRCDPISGHDNLYWYRRVMGKEIKFLLHFVKESKQDESGMPNNRFLAERTGGTYSTLKVQPAELEDSGVYFCASSRNRYNEQFFGPGTRLTVL.

This clonotype was seen a few times. The J gene is TRBJ1-1, the V gene TRBV12-5; D perhaps matches TRBD1 (5 bases). The CDR3 is 14 amino acids. Trimming shortened V by 2 bases and J by 6 bases, and 13 bases separated the two germline ends. Germline loops: CDR1 LGHNT, CDR2 FRNRAP. This CDR3 reads CASGLQGRLSEAFF. The CDR3 coding sequence is TGTGCTAGTGGTTTGCAGGGTAGGTTGTCTGAAGCTTTCTTT.

This clonotype was seen only a few times. CDR3 coding DNA: TGTGCCATCAGTGGCCGCAGGGATAGTGGCTACACCTTC. Translated: CAISGRRDSGYTF. The chain recombines TRBV10-3 with TRBJ1-2; maybe TRBD1 (5 bases). Trimming removed 4 bases from V and 7 bases from J, with 13 bases in between. The germline gives CDR1 ENHRY, CDR2 SYGVKD. CDR3 length: 13 residues.

This sequence joins TRBV27 and TRBJ1-1, with D perhaps matching TRBD1 (5 bases). The germline CDR1 and CDR2 sequences are MNHEY and SMNVEV (reference sequence). CDR3 size: 14 residues. V lost 6 bases to trimming and J lost 0 bases, with 11 bases between them. The chain's CDR3 is CASRIGGLNTEAFF. The CDR3 nucleotides read TGTGCCAGCAGAATTGGGGGGTTGAACACTGAAGCTTTCTTT.

The chain joins TRBV20-1 to TRBJ1-1, with D possibly matching TRBD1 (5 bases). The V and J ends lost 7 bases and 0 bases respectively, with 12 bases between them. Germline V gene sequence: CDR1 DFQATT, CDR2 SNEGSKA (reference sequence). The CDR3 is made up of 13 amino acids. CDR3: CSETGRLNTEAFF. The CDR3 nucleotides read TGCAGTGAAACGGGACGGCTGAACACTGAAGCTTTCTTT.

This clonotype was counted many times. The V call is TRBV20-1, the J call TRBJ1-6, with no clear D. This CDR3 spans 12 amino acids. Trimming cost V 3 bases and J 10 bases, with 10 bases left between them. Germline lookup yields CDR1 DFQATT and CDR2 SNEGSKA (reference sequence). This CDR3 reads CSARVLGSPLHF. The CDR3 DNA follows: TGCAGTGCTAGGGTTCTTGGGTCACCCCTCCACTTT.

V usage is TRBV6-2 or TRBV6-3 and J usage is TRBJ2-3, with D perhaps given as TRBD1 or TRBD2 (6 bases each). Trimming took off 0 bases at V and 3 bases at J, with 10 bases between the two ends. Looked up from germline, CDR1 is MNHEY and CDR2 is SVGEGT. The CDR3 is 15 residues long. The CDR3 loop is CASSYSWGATDTQYF. DNA of the CDR3: TGTGCCAGCAGTTACTCCTGGGGGGCTACAGATACGCAGTATTTT.

This clonotype has only a few counts. This rearrangement joins TRBV28 to TRBJ2-3; D is perhaps TRBD1 or TRBD2 (7 bases each). CDR1 and CDR2 from the germline V gene are MDHEN and SYDVKM. Trimming cost V 6 bases and J 4 bases, with 20 bases left between them. This CDR3 spans 16 amino acids. CDR3 DNA sequence: TGTGCCAGCAGCGAGGGGGCGGGAGCAGGTGCAGATACGCAGTATTTT. Amino acid sequence: CASSEGAGAGADTQYF.

This clonotype came up many times. The chain links TRBV5-1 to TRBJ2-5; no definite D call. The CDR3 is made up of 14 amino acids. Between the trimmed V and J ends, which lost 4 bases and 0 bases, there was a span of 10 bases. CDR1 and CDR2 (germline): SGHRS, YFSETQ. In DNA form, the CDR3 reads TGCGCCAGCAGCGGCATTGGGTACCAAGAGACCCAGTACTTC. Amino acids: CASSGIGYQETQYF.

This clonotype occurred a few times. Germline is not matched at one junction end, which may reflect a read error. The chain links TRBV7-8 to TRBJ1-6; D unclear. The CDR3 totals 15 residues. CDR1 SGHVS and CDR2 FQNEAQ come from the germline V gene. CDR3 coding DNA: TGTGCCAGCAGCGTAGCATCGGGATATAATTCACCCCTCCACTTT. Protein sequence: CASSVASGYNSPLHF.

This chain uses TRBV20-1 with TRBJ1-4; D not resolved. The CDR3 has 11 amino acids. The ends were cut back, 8 bases at V and 8 bases at J, with 12 bases in the middle. Germline V CDR1 and CDR2: DFQATT, SNEGSKA (reference sequence). The chain's CDR3 is CSSILREKLFF. The CDR3 DNA reads TGCAGTAGTATCTTACGGGAAAAACTGTTTTTT.

This chain uses TRBV20-1 with TRBJ2-7; the D is unclear. The V end lost 5 bases, the J end lost 3 bases, and 8 bases lay between the germline ends. The CDR3 is made up of 11 amino acids. CDR1 is DFQATT, CDR2 SNEGSKA, per germline (reference sequence). This CDR3 is CSALRGYEQYV. The CDR3 DNA reads as TGCAGTGCTCTGCGAGGCTACGAGCAGTACGTC.

The genes are TRBV12-3 or TRBV12-4 and TRBJ1-1; D is possibly TRBD1 (5 bases). The CDR3 covers 12 residues. V was pared by 5 bases and J by 9 bases, with 13 bases between. CDR3: CASSPWGKQAFF. In DNA form, the CDR3 reads TGTGCCAGCAGTCCGTGGGGCAAACAAGCTTTCTTT.

This clonotype was seen ten or more times. The chain joins TRBV7-2 to TRBJ2-1; perhaps TRBD2 as D (6 bases). This CDR3 is 15 amino acids long. Germline CDR1 SGHTA, CDR2 FQGNSA. Trimming stripped 7 bases from V and 1 base from J, with 14 bases between. CDR3 amino acids: CASTLARESYNEQFF. The CDR3 DNA sequence: TGTGCCAGCACCCTAGCCCGGGAGTCCTACAATGAGCAGTTCTTC.

The genes are TRBV29-1 and TRBJ2-1, with D perhaps matching TRBD1 (5 bases). Germline V gene lookup returns CDR1 SQVTM and CDR2 ANQGSEA. The V gene lost 0 bases and the J gene lost 7 bases, with 13 bases spanning the gap. This CDR3 has 14 amino acids. The CDR3 here is CSVEDQGRNNEQFF. The CDR3 coding sequence is TGCAGCGTTGAAGATCAGGGAAGAAATAATGAGCAGTTCTTC.

This clonotype was seen more than once but under ten times. The chain recombines TRBV7-6 with TRBJ2-2; D remains unclear. Trimming took 5 bases from V and 0 from J, leaving 13 bases between them. The germline V gene has CDR1 SGHVS and CDR2 FNYEAQ. CDR3 length equals 16 residues. The CDR3 sequence is CASSLYTTSNTGELFF. The CDR3 region has the DNA TGTGCCAGCAGCCTGTACACGACTTCGAACACCGGGGAGCTGTTTTTT.

The chain employs TRBV12-3 or TRBV12-4 and TRBJ2-7; 7 nucleotides agree with TRBD2. CDR3 length: 14 amino acids. J gave up 3 bases and V 5 bases, and 7 bases lay outside the gene matches. CDR3 sequence: CASSPGLPLYEQYF. The CDR3 nucleotides are TGTGCCAGCAGTCCGGGACTACCTCTCTACGAGCAGTACTTC.

This clonotype was counted a few times. The genes are TRBV7-2 and TRBJ2-2; 10 nucleotides match TRBD2. The junction had 4 bases not matched to a gene; V was cut back by 2 bases and J by 7 bases. From germline, CDR1 is SGHTA and CDR2 FQGNSA. The CDR3 extends over 15 amino acids. CDR3 protein: CASSLLAGEGGELFF. CDR3 in DNA: TGTGCCAGCAGCTTACTAGCGGGAGAGGGCGGGGAGCTGTTTTTT.

There are a few counts of this clonotype. The chain recombines TRBV12-3 or TRBV12-4 with TRBJ2-1; TRBD2 matches 12 bases. This CDR3 has 17 residues. V shed 4 bases, J shed 9 bases, and the junction held 13 bases outside the gene matches. CDR3 bases: TGTGCCAGCAGTTCCCAAAAGAAGACTAGCGGGAGTAGTGAGCAGTTCTTC. Its translation: CASSSQKKTSGSSEQFF.